Given below is one TCR beta chain in context. A read error may produce the germline difference seen at one junction end. This record comes from a study of cytomegalovirus exposure and HLA in healthy donors. CDR3 size: 13 residues. The germline gives CDR1 GTSNPN, CDR2 SVGIG (reference sequence). PCR primers comprised 60 Vbeta and 13 Jbeta primers. Clones were read by immunoSEQ multiplex PCR, and TCRdb kept only the in-frame ones, dropping some. Here the sample spans about 140,000 clones, roughly 76% being singletons. Source material: PBMCs. This sequence originates from a female donor in good health and CMV-seronegative. This rearrangement joins TRBV30 to TRBJ1-4; D is ambiguous. The CDR3 region is CAWSPRNSEKMFF. In nucleotides, the CDR3 is TGTGCCTGGTCCCCCAGGAATAGTGAAAAAATGTTTTTT.